These T cell receptor beta chains were read from a single sample in a study of human T cells and chemical hapten exposure. MiXCR, run by TCRdb on the RACE reads, gives a single entry per CDR3 protein. Here the sample spans almost 40,000 distinct CDR3 sequences, over 7.5% being singletons. The material was whole blood, obtained in connection with sensitization to the hapten diphenylcyclopropenone (DPC). These receptors all stem from a man over 45 with alopecia areata. Some clones in this sample may be carry-over from other donors' samples. Each CDR3 is given with its conserved first and last residue. A D gene is named only where the DNA matches it firmly. For some rows the clone size is stated as once, few or many, or as a class when expanded; others skip it.

V gene,clone size,J gene,D gene,CDR3 protein,CDR3 DNA
TRBV20-1,many,TRBJ1-5,TRBD1,CSARARQGGNQPQHF,TGCAGTGCTAGAGCGCGACAGGGTGGCAATCAGCCCCAGCATTTT
TRBV28,few,TRBJ1-5,.,CASSPRRFQPQHF,TGTGCCAGCAGCCCACGACGTTTTCAGCCCCAGCATTTT
TRBV20-1,many,TRBJ2-1,TRBD2,CSARPTSGSYNEQFF,TGCAGTGCTAGACCGACTAGCGGGAGTTACAATGAGCAGTTCTTC
TRBV30,.,TRBJ1-2,.,CAWSVQYGYTF,TGTGCCTGGAGTGTACAATATGGCTACACCTTC
TRBV7-8,.,TRBJ2-3,.,CASSQVVSTDTQYF,TGTGCCAGCTCACAGGTTGTCAGCACAGATACGCAGTATTTT
TRBV11-3,once,TRBJ2-2,.,CASSSRRAWELFF,TGTGCCAGCAGCTCGCGGAGGGCCTGGGAGCTGTTTTTT
TRBV4-1,few,TRBJ2-1,TRBD2,CASSQERSGFYNEQFF,TGCGCCAGCAGCCAAGAACGTAGCGGGTTTTACAATGAGCAGTTCTTC
TRBV7-3,many,TRBJ2-1,.,CASSPDGSSSYNEQFF,TGTGCCAGCAGCCCAGATGGCTCGAGCTCCTACAATGAGCAGTTCTTC
TRBV11-2,many,TRBJ1-1,.,CASSAVPNTEAFF,TGTGCCAGCAGCGCGGTCCCAAACACTGAAGCTTTCTTT
TRBV7-2,.,TRBJ1-1,.,CASSLREREAFF,TGTGCCAGCAGCTTAAGGGAACGTGAAGCTTTCTTT
TRBV20-1,.,TRBJ2-1,TRBD2,CSARPPGGPSYNEQFF,TGCAGTGCTAGACCCCCGGGAGGGCCCTCCTACAATGAGCAGTTCTTC
TRBV7-9,.,TRBJ2-3,.,CASSLVGGNTQYF,TGTGCCAGCAGCTTAGTTGGCGGAAATACGCAGTATTTT
TRBV4-2,many,TRBJ2-2,.,CASSQDTRGSANTGELFF,TGTGCCAGCAGCCAAGACACCCGGGGTAGCGCCAACACCGGGGAGCTGTTTTTT
TRBV7-6,many,TRBJ2-5,TRBD1,CASSSGQGETQYF,TGTGCCAGCAGCTCCGGACAGGGAGAGACCCAGTACTTC
TRBV18,many,TRBJ2-3,.,CASSPPWASSTQYF,TGTGCCAGCTCACCACCGTGGGCTAGTAGTACGCAGTATTTT
TRBV7-9,.,TRBJ2-1,TRBD2,CASSSISGNNEQFF,TGTGCCAGCAGCTCGATTAGCGGGAACAATGAGCAGTTCTTC
TRBV7-2,few,TRBJ1-1,TRBD1,CASSLTGAKPEAFF,TGTGCCAGCAGCTTGACAGGGGCGAAGCCTGAAGCTTTCTTT
TRBV12-3/TRBV12-4,many,TRBJ2-2,TRBD2,CASSGLAGETGELFF,TGTGCCAGCAGTGGACTAGCGGGAGAGACCGGGGAGCTGTTTTTT
TRBV12-3/TRBV12-4,few,TRBJ2-3,.,CASSLITDTQYF,TGTGCCAGCAGTTTGATCACAGATACGCAGTATTTT
TRBV29-1,medium-sized,TRBJ2-7,TRBD1,CSVAQGQGSGSEQYF,TGCAGCGTCGCCCAGGGACAGGGATCAGGGTCCGAGCAGTACTTC
TRBV4-1,few,TRBJ2-2,TRBD1,CASSPGQGKAGELFF,TGCGCCAGCAGCCCGGGACAGGGGAAGGCCGGGGAGCTGTTTTTT
TRBV18,many,TRBJ2-1,TRBD2,CASSPGLADNNEQFF,TGTGCCAGCTCACCGGGACTAGCGGATAACAATGAGCAGTTCTTC
TRBV12-5,.,TRBJ1-3,.,CASGSTGNTIYF,TGTGCTAGTGGTTCAACTGGAAACACCATATATTTT
TRBV12-3/TRBV12-4,many,TRBJ2-7,.,CASSPPGVYEQYF,TGTGCCAGCAGTCCCCCTGGGGTCTACGAGCAGTACTTC
TRBV5-5,.,TRBJ1-4,.,CASSSGVDEKLFF,TGTGCCAGCAGCTCAGGGGTTGATGAAAAACTGTTTTTT
TRBV10-2,many,TRBJ2-2,TRBD2,CASSEPIARSSGYTGELFF,TGCGCCAGCAGTGAGCCGATAGCTCGGTCTAGCGGATACACCGGGGAGCTGTTTTTT
TRBV10-3,.,TRBJ2-7,TRBD2,CAISGLAGAYEQYF,TGTGCCATCAGTGGGCTAGCGGGAGCGTACGAGCAGTACTTC
TRBV2,many,TRBJ2-1,.,CASSEGGGGLEQFF,TGTGCCAGCAGTGAAGGGGGAGGAGGACTAGAGCAGTTCTTC
TRBV6-4,few,TRBJ2-1,.,CASSDPFDSHEQFF,TGTGCCAGCAGTGACCCTTTCGACAGCCATGAGCAGTTCTTC
TRBV7-2,many,TRBJ1-6,.,CASSLQGYSPLHF,TGTGCCAGCAGCTTACAGGGGTATTCACCCCTCCACTTT
TRBV15,many,TRBJ2-5,TRBD2,CATSRDYVAGGSQETQYF,TGTGCCACCAGCAGAGATTACGTAGCGGGAGGCTCCCAAGAGACCCAGTACTTC
TRBV5-8,many,TRBJ2-1,TRBD2,CASSLGLAELYNEQFF,TGTGCCAGCAGCTTGGGCCTAGCGGAGCTTTACAATGAGCAGTTCTTC
TRBV4-1,few,TRBJ1-5,TRBD1,CASSQAGGVYQPQHF,TGCGCCAGCAGCCAAGCAGGGGGCGTTTATCAGCCCCAGCATTTT
TRBV28,many,TRBJ2-3,TRBD2,CASSPAGLAADTQYF,TGTGCCAGCAGCCCGGCGGGACTAGCGGCAGATACGCAGTATTTT
TRBV5-1,many,TRBJ2-1,.,CASSLESSYNEQFF,TGCGCCAGCAGCTTGGAGAGCTCCTACAATGAGCAGTTCTTC
TRBV30,many,TRBJ1-5,TRBD1,CAWSVQGSRNQPQHF,TGTGCCTGGAGTGTACAGGGGTCGCGCAATCAGCCCCAGCATTTT
TRBV6-2/TRBV6-3,many,TRBJ2-1,.,CASTPGGVYNEQFF,TGTGCCAGCACTCCAGGGGGGGTTTACAATGAGCAGTTCTTC
TRBV20-1,.,TRBJ1-3,TRBD1,CSAPRQGRGNTIYF,TGCAGTGCCCCCCGACAGGGAAGAGGAAACACCATATATTTT
TRBV20-1,many,TRBJ2-4,.,CSARDGGGADKNIQYF,TGCAGTGCTAGAGATGGGGGGGGCGCCGACAAAAACATTCAGTACTTC
TRBV5-1,few,TRBJ2-1,.,CASSPFGGRTNEQFF,TGCGCCAGCAGCCCGTTCGGGGGGCGTACGAATGAGCAGTTCTTC
TRBV27,.,TRBJ2-7,TRBD1,CASRRTGGYEQYF,TGTGCCAGCAGGAGGACAGGGGGCTACGAGCAGTACTTC
TRBV7-2,many,TRBJ2-2,TRBD2,CASSRLAGGVTGELFF,TGTGCCAGCAGTCGCCTAGCGGGAGGAGTCACCGGGGAGCTGTTTTTT
TRBV24-1,many,TRBJ2-5,TRBD1,CATSDYAQGEETQYF,TGTGCCACCAGTGATTACGCACAGGGGGAAGAGACCCAGTACTTC